Each of the 5 T cell receptor beta chains below was sequenced from the same sample in a study of cytomegalovirus exposure and HLA in healthy donors. Both 60 Vbeta primers and 13 Jbeta primers went into the PCR. Assay used: immunoSEQ multiplex PCR; TCRdb lists only in-frame clones, some missing. The sample yields around 95,000 clones, around 76% seen once. The sequenced sample was PBMCs. The receptors were gathered from a man aged 25-40 years in good health and CMV-seropositive.

The genes are TRBV2 and TRBJ1-6; D not resolved. Trimming cost V 6 bases and J 7 bases, with 19 bases left between them. This CDR3 comprises 16 residues. Looked up from germline, CDR1 is SNHLY and CDR2 is FYNNEI. CDR3 DNA: TGTGCCAGCAGGGAGGGCGCCCGCCGCCCCAATTCACCCCTCCACTTT. It specifies CASREGARRPNSPLHF.

The sample holds one count of this clone. This chain links TRBV4-2 with TRBJ2-1, with D tentatively TRBD1 (6 bases). This CDR3 has 19 residues. Germline V gene data show CDR1 as LGHNA and CDR2 as YNFKEQ. With 1 base removed from V and 0 bases from J, the gap between germline ends came to 19 bases. In DNA form, the CDR3 reads TGTGCCAGCAGCCAAGCCAAACTCACAGGGTTGAGCTCCTACAATGAGCAGTTCTTC. Its translation: CASSQAKLTGLSSYNEQFF.

This clone has a single count. The chain uses TRBV2 and TRBJ1-5; tentatively, D is TRBD1 (6 bases). The CDR3 runs to 14 residues. Germline V gene sequence: CDR1 SNHLY, CDR2 FYNNEI. V was cut by 6 bases and J by 5 bases, with 14 bases left in between. As DNA, the CDR3 is TGTGCCAGCAGCGCAGGGGAGGGCTATCAGCCCCAGCATTTT. Its protein product is CASSAGEGYQPQHF. Together with reference TRBV2 and TRBJ1-5, the CDR3 gives the full variable domain: EPEVTQTPSHQVTQMGQEVILRCVPISNHLYFYWYRQILGQKVEFLVSFYNNEISEKSEIFDDQFSVERPDGSNFTLKIRSTKLEDSAMYFCASSAGEGYQPQHFGDGTRLSIL.

The genes are TRBV9 and TRBJ1-1; D perhaps matches TRBD1 (5 bases). Trimming took off 2 bases at V and 6 bases at J, with 11 bases between the two ends. Germline-derived CDR1 and CDR2 are SGDLS and YYNGEE. The CDR3 sequence is 13 residues long. The CDR3 spells CASSVLQGSEAFF. Written as DNA, the CDR3 is TGTGCCAGCAGCGTCTTGCAGGGATCTGAAGCTTTCTTT.

The chain joins TRBV6-5 to TRBJ1-1; D unresolved. In germline, CDR1 is MNHEY, CDR2 SVGAGI. The CDR3 consists of 16 residues. V was trimmed by 2 bases and J by 5 bases, leaving 18 bases between them. This chain's CDR3 is CASSYVRYSGHTEAFF. The CDR3 nucleotides are TGTGCCAGCAGTTACGTCCGATACTCGGGTCATACTGAAGCTTTCTTT.